This T cell receptor (beta chain) was observed in a study of blood T cell repertoires in COVID-19. Across the study: The origin of the acute and convalescent COVID-19 samples was the United States, Italy and Spain. The analysed material was cDNA or gDNA that came from T cells, B-cell-depleted T cells, or PBMCs.

Original data processing: Scientists estimated how many nucleated cells there were by amplifying reference gene primers. Here immunoSEQ multiplex PCR was the method, and the copy in TCRdb shows in-frame clones only, minus some. D and trimming come from the DNA, and the V and J calls and clone size come from that table. This table has around 280,000 clones, 85% to 90% appearing once. The CDR3 loop spans 15 amino acids. The clonotype originates from a man aged 65 to 79 with acute or convalescent COVID-19. Material for sequencing was peripheral blood. The chain couples TRBV21-1 to TRBJ1-1; whether TRBD1, the table's D call, matches the DNA was not checked. TRBV21-1 is noted as a pseudogene. CDR3 nucleotide sequence: TGTGCCAGCAGGAGTAACCGGGACACGAACACTGAAGCTTTCTTT. Protein sequence: CASRSNRDTNTEAFF.